This is a list of T cell receptor beta chains from one sample in a study of beta chain features in type 1 diabetes. TCRdb's table, derived via immunoSEQ multiplex PCR, lists solely in-frame clones and lacks some. In the table there are around 250,000 clones, around 14% of which are singletons. The sample was naive CD4+ T cells from blood. All receptors derive from a woman between 40 and 50 years old in good health. The CDR3 runs from the conserved cysteine through the conserved F or W. The D gene is left open where the match is weak. Expanded clones are given a class, and other clones once, few, many or no size at all.

J: TRBJ2-7; size: -; V: TRBV4-2; D: TRBD2; CDR3: CASSPAGGPSSYEQYF; DNA: TGTGCCAGCAGTCCCGCGGGGGGGCCGAGCTCCTACGAGCAGTATTTC
J: TRBJ2-3; size: -; V: TRBV7-7; D: TRBD1; CDR3: CASKATGLLTDTQYF; DNA: TGTGCTAGCAAAGCGACAGGGCTTTTAACAGATACGCAGTATTTT
J: TRBJ1-1; size: -; V: TRBV18; D: -; CDR3: CASSRSQGFDTEAFF; DNA: TGTGCCAGCTCAAGGTCCCAGGGGTTTGACACTGAAGCTTTCTTT
J: TRBJ2-7; size: -; V: TRBV5-1; D: TRBD2; CDR3: CASSARDGGVYEQYF; DNA: TGCGCCAGCAGCGCGCGGGACGGGGGGGTCTACGAGCAGTACTTC
J: TRBJ2-1; size: -; V: TRBV18; D: TRBD2; CDR3: CASSPTTSGGDREQFF; DNA: TGTGCCAGCTCACCAACGACTAGCGGGGGGGATCGGGAGCAGTTCTTC
J: TRBJ2-2; size: -; V: TRBV7-2; D: -; CDR3: CASSSRGGLRGPYGGELFF; DNA: TGTGCCAGCAGCTCTCGTGGGGGCTTGCGGGGGCCTTATGGCGGGGAGCTGTTTTTT
J: TRBJ2-7; size: -; V: TRBV6-1; D: -; CDR3: CASSRQSLYEQYF; DNA: TGTGCCAGCAGTCGTCAGTCCCTCTACGAGCAGTACTTC
J: TRBJ2-7; size: -; V: TRBV18; D: -; CDR3: CASSPMTGSYEQYF; DNA: TGTGCCAGCTCACCAATGACAGGCTCCTACGAGCAGTACTTC
J: TRBJ2-7; size: -; V: TRBV4-3; D: -; CDR3: CASSQDVSSYEQYF; DNA: TGCGCCAGCAGCCAAGATGTGTCTTCCTACGAGCAGTACTTC
J: TRBJ2-1; size: -; V: TRBV18; D: TRBD1; CDR3: CASSPRDSHYPFF; DNA: TGTGCCAGCTCACCACGGGACAGCCACTACCCGTTCTTC
J: TRBJ2-7; size: -; V: TRBV5-1; D: TRBD2; CDR3: CASTPGLAGDEQYF; DNA: TGCGCCAGCACCCCGGGACTAGCGGGGGACGAGCAGTACTTC
J: TRBJ1-4; size: -; V: TRBV4-1; D: -; CDR3: CASSQGSAGQLFF; DNA: TGCGCCAGCAGCCAAGGGTCGGCAGGGCAACTGTTTTTT
J: TRBJ2-7; size: many; V: TRBV23-1; D: -; CDR3: CASSQVINGNSYEQYF; DNA: TGCGCCAGCAGTCAAGTTATAAACGGGAACTCCTACGAGCAGTACTTC
J: TRBJ1-1; size: -; V: TRBV4-3; D: -; CDR3: CASSQGLGLNTEAFF; DNA: TGCGCCAGCAGCCAGGGTCTTGGACTCAACACTGAAGCTTTCTTT
J: TRBJ2-3; size: -; V: TRBV5-8; D: -; CDR3: CASGRRTRYTDTQYF; DNA: TGTGCCAGCGGTCGAAGGACAAGATACACAGATACGCAGTATTTT
J: TRBJ2-7; size: few; V: TRBV7-2; D: -; CDR3: CASSLAAGAGYEQYF; DNA: TGTGCCAGCAGCTTAGCGGCGGGGGCGGGCTACGAGCAGTACTTC
J: TRBJ1-2; size: -; V: TRBV2; D: -; CDR3: CASRRTEGGYTF; DNA: TGTGCCAGCCGGAGGACCGAGGGTGGCTACACCTTC
J: TRBJ2-2; size: -; V: TRBV6-5; D: TRBD2; CDR3: CASSYSRGMLTGELFF; DNA: TGTGCCAGCAGTTACTCGCGGGGGATGCTCACCGGGGAGCTGTTTTTT
J: TRBJ2-3; size: -; V: TRBV2; D: -; CDR3: CASSLLAASTDTQYF; DNA: TGTGCCAGCAGTCTCTTAGCGGCTAGCACAGATACGCAGTATTTT
J: TRBJ2-1; size: few; V: TRBV11-2; D: -; CDR3: CASSFVRGGAPHEQFF; DNA: TGTGCCAGCAGCTTTGTCCGAGGGGGGGCCCCCCATGAGCAGTTCTTC
J: TRBJ1-6; size: few; V: TRBV5-1; D: TRBD1; CDR3: CASGRTGGWYNSPLHF; DNA: TGCGCCAGCGGGAGGACAGGGGGCTGGTATAATTCACCCCTCCACTTT
J: TRBJ2-5; size: -; V: TRBV18; D: -; CDR3: CASSPPSRPGETQYF; DNA: TGTGCCAGCTCACCACCCTCGAGGCCGGGAGAGACCCAGTACTTC
J: TRBJ2-7; size: -; V: TRBV5-4; D: -; CDR3: CASRQGNSYEQYF; DNA: TGTGCCAGCAGGCAGGGGAACTCCTACGAGCAGTACTTC
J: TRBJ2-4; size: few; V: TRBV2; D: TRBD1; CDR3: CASSVGQGVNIQYF; DNA: TGTGCCAGCAGTGTAGGCCAGGGGGTAAACATTCAGTACTTC
J: TRBJ2-2; size: few; V: TRBV7-7; D: -; CDR3: CASSPLNTGELFF; DNA: TGTGCCAGCAGCCCGTTAAACACCGGGGAGCTGTTTTTT
J: TRBJ2-5; size: few; V: TRBV6-6; D: -; CDR3: CASSYSGETQYF; DNA: TGTGCCAGCAGTTATTCGGGGGAGACCCAGTACTTC
J: TRBJ1-6; size: -; V: TRBV6-5; D: -; CDR3: CASSGVFNSPLHF; DNA: TGTGCCAGCAGCGGGGTTTTCAATTCACCCCTCCACTTT